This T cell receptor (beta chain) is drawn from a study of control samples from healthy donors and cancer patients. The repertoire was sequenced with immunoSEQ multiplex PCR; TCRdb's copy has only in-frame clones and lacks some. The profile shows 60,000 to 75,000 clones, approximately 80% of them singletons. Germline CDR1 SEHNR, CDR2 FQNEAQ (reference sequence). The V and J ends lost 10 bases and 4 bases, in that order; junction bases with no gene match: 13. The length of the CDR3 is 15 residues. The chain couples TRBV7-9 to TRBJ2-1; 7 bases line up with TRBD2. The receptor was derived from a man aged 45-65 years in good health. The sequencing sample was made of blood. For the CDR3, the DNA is TGTGCCACCTCCTCTGGGGGGGTCAGATACAATGAGCAGTTCTTC. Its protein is CATSSGGVRYNEQFF.